These T cell receptor beta chains were read from a single sample in a study of response to subunit inactivated influenza vaccine. One entry per CDR3 protein results from TCRdb running MiXCR on the RT-PCR reads. Here the sample spans 550,000 to 800,000 distinct CDR3 sequences, over 11% being singletons. The sequenced sample was PBMCs from blood, obtained 14 to 15 days before vaccination. The source is a man aged 45 to 65 who received an inactivated influenza vaccine. Each CDR3 is given with its conserved first and last residue. The order of the fields is V gene, D gene, clone size, CDR3 length, J gene, CDR3 DNA, CDR3 protein. A D gene is named only where the DNA matches it firmly. Size tells how often a clone was seen (once, few, many) or the class of an expanded clone, and some rows leave it out.

>TRBV10-3|TRBD1|.|13|TRBJ1-5
TGTGCCATCGCACAGGGGGATCGTCAGCCCCAGCATTTT
CAIAQGDRQPQHF
>TRBV7-9|TRBD1|once|14|TRBJ2-7
TGTGCCAGCAGGGCCGGGACAGGGTCCTACGAGCAGTACTTC
CASRAGTGSYEQYF
>TRBV24-1|TRBD2|many|17|TRBJ2-1
TGTGCCACCAGTGACGTAATTAGCGGGGGGGCCCTCGATGAGCAGTTCTTC
CATSDVISGGALDEQFF
>TRBV12-3/TRBV12-4|.|.|14|TRBJ2-7
TGTGCCAGCAGCCCCAGGGATTTTTCCTACGAGCAGTACTTC
CASSPRDFSYEQYF
>TRBV12-3/TRBV12-4|TRBD2|many|14|TRBJ2-3
TGTGCCAGCAGCACAGCGGGGGGCGAGGATACGCAGTATTTT
CASSTAGGEDTQYF
>TRBV6-9|.|.|14|TRBJ1-4
TGTGCCAGCAGCCTGCTGGACGGGGGTGAAAAACTGTTTTTT
CASSLLDGGEKLFF
>TRBV10-3|.|many|12|TRBJ2-7
TGTGCCATCAGGAAGGGGTCCTACGAGCAGTACTTC
CAIRKGSYEQYF
>TRBV4-3|TRBD1|.|16|TRBJ2-1
TGCGCCAGCAGCCAAGAATGGGGACAGGCCTACAATGAGCAGTTCTTC
CASSQEWGQAYNEQFF
>TRBV5-5|TRBD1|.|15|TRBJ1-5
TGTGCCAGCAGCTTACAGACAGGGACTGGGCAGCCCCAGCATTTT
CASSLQTGTGQPQHF
>TRBV14|.|few|12|TRBJ2-1
TGTGCCAGCAGATTGACAGACAATGAGCAGTTCTTC
CASRLTDNEQFF
>TRBV28|TRBD1|.|17|TRBJ2-7
TGTGCCAGCAGTTTATCGGCATCCGGGACAGGGAGCGACGAGCAGTACTTC
CASSLSASGTGSDEQYF
>TRBV28|TRBD2|few|16|TRBJ2-7
TGTGCCAGCAGCCTTTGGGGGAGGGCCAACTTATACGAGCAGTACTTC
CASSLWGRANLYEQYF
>TRBV13|.|.|14|TRBJ2-5
TGTGCCAGCAGCTCCCCATCAGGGCGAAAGACCCAGTACTTC
CASSSPSGRKTQYF
>TRBV18|TRBD1|few|13|TRBJ1-2
TGTGCCAGCTCCGGTGGACAGGACTATGGCTACACCTTC
CASSGGQDYGYTF
>TRBV20-1|TRBD1|.|14|TRBJ1-1
TGCAGTGCCTTCTTGGGACAGGTGAACACTGAAGCTTTCTTT
CSAFLGQVNTEAFF
>TRBV9|.|many|15|TRBJ2-1
TGTGCCAGCAGCGTAGCCCCGAGCAGCGTCAATGAGCAGTTCTTC
CASSVAPSSVNEQFF
>TRBV7-9|.|.|14|TRBJ2-7
TGTGCCAGCAGCCCCGGTAAGGTCGGGAAGTTTCAGTACTTC
CASSPGKVGKFQYF
>TRBV12-3/TRBV12-4|.|.|12|TRBJ2-1
TGTGCCAGCAGGGGACCGAACAATGAGCAGTTCTTC
CASRGPNNEQFF
>TRBV19|TRBD1|many|14|TRBJ2-1
TGTGCCAGTAGCGAGGGACAGGGATTCAATGAGCAGTTCTTC
CASSEGQGFNEQFF
>TRBV6-5|.|.|13|TRBJ2-1
TGTGCCAGCAGTTACTCAATATACAATGAGCAGTTCTTC
CASSYSIYNEQFF
>TRBV6-5|.|.|16|TRBJ2-1
TGTGCCAGCAGTTACAATGGCGAGACGGAACTCAATGAGCAGTTCTTC
CASSYNGETELNEQFF
>TRBV24-1|.|few|14|TRBJ2-2
TGTGCCACCATGGGGCAGGGGTACACCGGGGAGCTGTTTTTT
CATMGQGYTGELFF
>TRBV5-6|.|many|14|TRBJ2-5
TGTGCCAGCAGCTTGGTGTCAGGGGTGGAGACCCAGTACTTC
CASSLVSGVETQYF
>TRBV29-1|.|few|13|TRBJ1-2
TGCAGCGTAGTACTTCAGGGGAACTATGGCTACACCTTC
CSVVLQGNYGYTF
>TRBV5-1|.|few|14|TRBJ2-5
TGCGCCAGCAGCTTGGCCACGGCTCAAGAGACCCAGTACTTC
CASSLATAQETQYF
>TRBV6-5|.|.|14|TRBJ2-7
TGTGCCAGCAGTTACTGGCCGGGGGTTTACGAGCAGTACTTC
CASSYWPGVYEQYF
>TRBV5-1|.|few|14|TRBJ1-1
TGCGCCAGCAGCACGGGAACAATGAACACTGAAGCTTTCTTT
CASSTGTMNTEAFF
>TRBV12-3/TRBV12-4|TRBD2|.|15|TRBJ2-5
TGTGCCAGCAGTCCTCGACTAGCGGGGGAACAGACCCAGTACTTC
CASSPRLAGEQTQYF
>TRBV5-5|.|few|14|TRBJ1-5
TGTGCCAGCAGCTCTATTTCAGGGAGTCAGCCCCAGCATTTT
CASSSISGSQPQHF
>TRBV9|.|.|14|TRBJ2-5
TGTGCCAGCAGCGAGCCAATTGTTCCAGAGACCCAGTACTTC
CASSEPIVPETQYF
>TRBV7-2|.|.|12|TRBJ1-1
TGTGCCAGCAGCCAGGCGGGGTATGGAGCTTTCTTT
CASSQAGYGAFF
>TRBV7-2|.|.|14|TRBJ2-4
TGTGCCAGCAGCCTCAATGGGCCCCCGGGAATTCAGTACTTC
CASSLNGPPGIQYF
>TRBV9|TRBD2|many|15|TRBJ2-3
TGTGCCAGCAGCAAGCTGGCGGGAGACACAGATACGCAGTATTTT
CASSKLAGDTDTQYF
>TRBV7-9|TRBD2|few|13|TRBJ2-3
TGTGCCAGCAGCAATAGCGGGGAAGATACGCAGTATTTT
CASSNSGEDTQYF
>TRBV27|TRBD1|few|14|TRBJ2-7
TGTGCCAGCAGGGAGACAGGGGCCCTAATTAAGCAGTACTTC
CASRETGALIKQYF
>TRBV7-3|TRBD1|few|16|TRBJ2-3
TGTGCCAGCAGCTTAAGCCGGGACAGGGGCACAGATACGCAGTATTTT
CASSLSRDRGTDTQYF
>TRBV5-1|.|few|12|TRBJ2-7
TGCGCCAGCAGCTTACAGGGAGACGAGCAGTACTTC
CASSLQGDEQYF
>TRBV7-8|TRBD2|few|16|TRBJ2-2
TGTGCCAGCACCCATAGCGGGGGGGCGGGGACCGGGGAGCTGTTTTTT
CASTHSGGAGTGELFF
>TRBV29-1|.|.|10|TRBJ2-5
TGCAGCGCGGAAAGTGGGACCCAGTACTTC
CSAESGTQYF
>TRBV5-1|TRBD1|few|14|TRBJ1-2
TGCGCCAGCAGCTACGGACAGGCTAACTATGGCTACACCTTC
CASSYGQANYGYTF
>TRBV7-9|.|.|14|TRBJ2-1
TGTGCCAGCAGCTTAGTCGGGGGCCGCAATGAGCAGTTCTTC
CASSLVGGRNEQFF
>TRBV29-1|TRBD1|.|13|TRBJ1-4
TGCAGCGTTGTTCGGGACAGGGGTGAAAAACTGTTTTTT
CSVVRDRGEKLFF
>TRBV20-1|TRBD1|few|15|TRBJ2-2
TGCAGTGCTAGAGCTACAGGGGGTCGCACCGGGGAGCTGTTTTTT
CSARATGGRTGELFF